The rows below give T cell receptor beta chains drawn from one sample of a study of cytomegalovirus exposure and HLA in healthy donors. Measured with immunoSEQ multiplex PCR; TCRdb has only the in-frame clones, and not every one. The sample includes over 200,000 clones, approximately 83% seen only once; the top ten take 11% to 15%. The source material was PBMCs. The receptor source for this set is a woman in her thirties in good health and CMV-seropositive. CDR3s include the opening cysteine and the closing phenylalanine or tryptophan. Each record gives: V gene, CDR3 length, J gene, D gene, clone size, CDR3 protein, CDR3 DNA. D genes are given only for firm matches. A clone size is listed for some rows: how often the clone was seen (once, few, many), or a class if it is expanded.

TRBV30	12	TRBJ1-1	.	few	CAWSQGYTEAFF	TGTGCCTGGAGTCAGGGTTACACTGAAGCTTTCTTT
TRBV14	14	TRBJ1-2	.	.	CASSQDPRHRSYTF	TGTGCCAGCAGCCAAGACCCAAGACATAGAAGCTACACCTTC
TRBV12-5	13	TRBJ1-5	.	.	CASGSNSNQPQHF	TGTGCTAGTGGTTCCAACTCCAATCAGCCCCAGCATTTT
TRBV7-8	16	TRBJ2-1	TRBD2	.	CASSLAPGTSDDEQFF	TGTGCCAGCAGCTTAGCGCCCGGGACTAGCGACGATGAGCAGTTCTTC
TRBV7-2	13	TRBJ1-2	.	few	CASSLSEQSGYTF	TGTGCCAGCAGCTTAAGCGAGCAGAGTGGCTACACCTTC
TRBV9	14	TRBJ1-2	TRBD1	few	CASSARQGNYGYTF	TGTGCCAGCAGCGCTCGACAGGGAAACTATGGCTACACCTTC
TRBV29-1	14	TRBJ2-5	.	.	CSVEGVRAGETQYF	TGCAGCGTTGAGGGGGTCAGGGCAGGGGAGACCCAGTACTTC
TRBV19	13	TRBJ1-5	.	.	CASSYRGNQPQHF	TGTGCCAGTAGTTACAGGGGCAATCAGCCCCAGCATTTT
TRBV30	13	TRBJ1-4	.	.	CAWSPDSSDRVFF	TGTGCCTGGAGTCCGGACAGCTCCGATAGGGTGTTTTTT
TRBV9	13	TRBJ2-2	.	.	CASSVTRGGELFF	TGTGCCAGCAGCGTCACCAGGGGCGGGGAGCTGTTTTTT
TRBV5-4	14	TRBJ2-7	.	.	CASSLGGPIYEQYF	TGTGCCAGCAGCTTAGGAGGGCCCATCTACGAGCAGTACTTC
TRBV25-1	13	TRBJ2-2	.	.	CASSTANTGELFF	TGTGCCAGCAGTACAGCGAACACCGGGGAGCTGTTTTTT
TRBV5-1	13	TRBJ1-2	.	.	CASSLEGIGGYTF	TGCGCCAGCAGCTTGGAGGGGATAGGGGGCTACACCTTC
TRBV29-1	12	TRBJ2-5	.	few	CSYSAEEETQYF	TGCAGCTACTCAGCAGAGGAAGAGACCCAGTACTTC
TRBV15	13	TRBJ2-1	TRBD2	.	CATSSGPGGTQFF	TGTGCCACCAGCAGTGGTCCCGGGGGGACGCAGTTCTTC
TRBV28	15	TRBJ1-5	.	.	CASSLGVFGHQPQHF	TGTGCCAGCAGTTTAGGGGTTTTCGGGCACCAGCCCCAGCATTTT
TRBV6-6	14	TRBJ1-5	.	.	CASSYSFSGQPQHF	TGTGCCAGCAGTTACTCGTTTTCGGGGCAGCCCCAGCATTTT
TRBV4-1	15	TRBJ2-2	.	.	CASSQASVNTGELFF	TGCGCCAGCAGCCAAGCATCAGTGAACACCGGGGAGCTGTTTTTT
TRBV5-1	15	TRBJ2-3	TRBD2	.	CASSKISGGTDTQYF	TGCGCCAGCAGCAAGATAAGCGGGGGCACAGATACGCAGTATTTT
TRBV11-3	15	TRBJ2-7	.	many	CASSFLAPPDDEQYF	TGTGCCAGCAGCTTTCTAGCTCCCCCTGACGACGAGCAGTACTTC
TRBV18	15	TRBJ2-7	TRBD1	many	CASSPLGQGPREQYF	TGTGCCAGCTCACCATTAGGACAGGGACCGAGAGAGCAGTACTTC
TRBV12-5	21	TRBJ2-7	.	many	CASGLVLPPVTGTSRGYEQYF	TGTGCTAGTGGTTTGGTCCTCCCACCCGTCACCGGGACATCCAGAGGATACGAGCAGTACTTC
TRBV27	14	TRBJ2-6	.	.	CASSILSGANVLTF	TGTGCCAGCAGTATCCTCTCTGGGGCCAACGTCCTGACTTTC
TRBV9	15	TRBJ2-1	.	.	CASSVGRALPAEQFF	TGTGCCAGCAGCGTAGGGCGGGCCCTCCCAGCGGAGCAGTTCTTC
TRBV28	15	TRBJ2-1	.	.	CASSLGQRTPHEQFF	TGTGCCAGCAGTTTAGGTCAACGTACCCCTCATGAGCAGTTCTTC
TRBV27	15	TRBJ1-1	TRBD1	.	CASSLGDRLDTEAFF	TGTGCCAGCAGTTTAGGGGACAGATTGGACACTGAAGCTTTCTTT
TRBV11-2	19	TRBJ2-1	TRBD2	.	CASSSFGGTSGVRPYEQFF	TGTGCCAGCAGCTCCTTCGGGGGGACTAGCGGAGTCCGGCCGTATGAGCAGTTCTTC
TRBV29-1	12	TRBJ2-7	TRBD2	.	CSVETGTSEQYF	TGCAGCGTTGAAACAGGGACTAGCGAGCAGTACTTC
TRBV11-3	13	TRBJ2-5	TRBD1	.	CASSFDRDETQYF	TGTGCCAGCAGCTTCGACAGGGATGAGACCCAGTACTTC
TRBV27	13	TRBJ2-1	.	.	CASRPQGNYEQFF	TGTGCCAGCAGACCACAGGGTAACTATGAGCAGTTCTTC
TRBV7-6	16	TRBJ2-1	TRBD2	.	CASSFSSSGRVAEQFF	TGTGCCAGCAGCTTCAGCTCCAGCGGGAGGGTGGCTGAGCAGTTCTTC
TRBV4-3	17	TRBJ2-6	.	.	CASSQETGWSGANVLTF	TGCGCCAGCAGCCAGGAGACAGGTTGGTCTGGGGCCAACGTCCTGACTTTC
TRBV11-2	14	TRBJ2-5	.	.	CASSLDHGVGTQYF	TGTGCCAGCAGCTTAGATCATGGTGTAGGGACCCAGTACTTC
TRBV27	15	TRBJ2-2	.	.	CASSISGRNTGELFF	TGTGCCAGCAGCATTAGCGGACGGAACACCGGGGAGCTGTTTTTT
TRBV5-1	14	TRBJ2-1	.	.	CASSFDSPRGEQFF	TGCGCCAGCAGCTTCGACAGCCCAAGGGGTGAGCAGTTCTTC
TRBV19	13	TRBJ2-7	.	once	CASSSLGQFVQYF	TGTGCCAGTAGTTCATTAGGGCAATTCGTGCAGTACTTC
TRBV9	17	TRBJ2-1	TRBD2	once	CASSPYYAGGPSNEQFF	TGTGCCAGCAGCCCTTACTATGCGGGAGGGCCCTCCAATGAGCAGTTCTTC
TRBV5-4	15	TRBJ2-1	.	.	CASSLEGSSYNEQFF	TGTGCCAGCAGCTTGGAGGGGAGCTCCTACAATGAGCAGTTCTTC